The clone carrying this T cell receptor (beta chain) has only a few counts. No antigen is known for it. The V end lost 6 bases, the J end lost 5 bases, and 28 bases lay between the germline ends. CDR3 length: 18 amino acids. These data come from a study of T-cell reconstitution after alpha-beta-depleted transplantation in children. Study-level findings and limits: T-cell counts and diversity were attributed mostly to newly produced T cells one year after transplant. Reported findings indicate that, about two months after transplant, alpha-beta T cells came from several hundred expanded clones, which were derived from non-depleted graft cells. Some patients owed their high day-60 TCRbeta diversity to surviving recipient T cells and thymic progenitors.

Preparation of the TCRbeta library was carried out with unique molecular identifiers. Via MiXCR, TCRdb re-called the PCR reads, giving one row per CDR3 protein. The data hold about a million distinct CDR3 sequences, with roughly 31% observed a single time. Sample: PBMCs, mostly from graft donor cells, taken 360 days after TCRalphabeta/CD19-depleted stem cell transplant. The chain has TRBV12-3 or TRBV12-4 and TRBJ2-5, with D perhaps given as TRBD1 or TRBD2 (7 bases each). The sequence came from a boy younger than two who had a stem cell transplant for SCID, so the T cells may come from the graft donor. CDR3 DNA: TGTGCCAGCAGAATACTGCGGCGACAGGGAGGGGACGGGGAGACCCAGTACTTC. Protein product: CASRILRRQGGDGETQYF.